This T cell receptor (beta chain) was profiled in a study of T cell clones after liver transplantation (dated by TCRdb to between 2018 and 2021). In the study overall: The samples were obtained from ITN030ST, a randomized trial that attempted immunosuppression withdrawal within 2 years after liver transplantation. Blood samples were collected pre-transplant, then pre-randomization ahead of withdrawal, and finally post-randomization once withdrawal had either been completed or failed. Third party-reactive TCRbeta sequences from pre-transplant MLRs were also identified as an antigen-independent comparator for donor-reactive sequences. Tolerance was defined as complete withdrawal of immunosuppression for at least one year without a rise in liver enzymes beyond twice the upper limit of normal. Of the eight recipients, a few were HCV-positive, while the remaining recipients had been transplanted for non-autoimmune, non-viral indications. After a pre-transplant mixed lymphocyte reaction, TCRbeta sequencing was used to pinpoint donor-reactive T cell clones, which were subsequently tracked in post-transplant blood. The studied cohort comprised 8 liver transplant recipients, 3 classified as tolerant and 5 as non-tolerant. The subjects received no induction therapy and were kept on standard immunosuppression until randomization at 12-24 months post-transplant. The paper as a whole reports these results and caveats: Without allograft tissue specimens, donor-reactive T cells may have migrated into the graft rather than being deleted. When repertoire turnover was taken into account, detection of donor-reactive sequences was significantly reduced in 7 of 8 subjects for CD4 and in 8 of 8 subjects for CD8. Donor-reactive sequences declined more than third party-reactive ones, suggesting partial antigen-specific deletion unrelated to withdrawal success. A significant post-transplant decrease in circulating donor-reactive CD4 TCRbeta sequences was observed in 5 of 8 subjects, irrespective of tolerance or HCV status. Low numbers of available donor cells limited the measurable donor-reactive repertoire in a couple of subjects. The conclusions were considered preliminary, being limited by small, heterogeneous patient numbers and non-standardized post-transplant time points.

Using immunoSEQ, frozen genomic DNA was subjected to high-throughput TCRbeta CDR3 sequencing, a process that included PCR amplification, mapping, bias correction and internal controls. As for how the authors treated the data: Productive rearrangements were retained, and unique TCRbeta sequences were defined by the CDR3 nucleotide sequence together with the V and J gene. A sequence counted as donor-reactive only if the sequence showed at least 5-fold expansion in CFSE-low cells compared with unstimulated pre-transplant cells and had a frequency of at least 0.01%. To ensure at least 90% detection power, minimum frequency thresholds were set for each subject based on that subject's lowest-template unstimulated sample. Jensen-Shannon divergence between the top 1000 TCRbeta sequences after and before transplant was used to measure repertoire turnover. Two-sided Fisher's exact tests were used to test for changes in how often donor-reactive sequences were detected. Drawn from immuneACCESS, this table holds only the in-frame rearrangements with V and J called that TCRdb kept. Clones are partly lost; checked studies trace under half to an unresolved V gene and leave the rest unexplained. V, J and clone size reflect that table, while D and trimming were determined from the DNA. The sample yields under 130,000 clones; around 84% were counted once. Together, the top ten hold about 3% of the sample.

With respect to this clone: Its cognate antigen has yet to be identified. Nothing much larger sits one base from this clone, and base qualities are not available.

Thawed unstimulated PBMCs were stained for CD3, CD4 and CD8 and FACS-sorted into CD3+CD4+ and CD3+CD8+ populations. Each of the 8 studied subjects was randomized to immunosuppression withdrawal. The Qiagen DNeasy Blood and Tissue Kit was used for isolation of genomic DNA. Specimen: CD4+ T cells from blood, collected roughly 50 months after liver transplant. The sequence derives from a human patient who received a liver transplant. Some T cells may have been brought in with the graft after a transplant.

This receptor carries the CDR3 CASSVKTGGTEAFF. The nucleotides read TGTGCCAGCAGCGTCAAAACAGGGGGCACTGAAGCTTTCTTT. The V gene is TRBV11-2 and the J gene is TRBJ1-1, and TRBD1 aligns with 8 junction nucleotides. CDR1 SGHAT and CDR2 FQNNGV are derived from the germline V gene. From the cysteine through the phenylalanine, the CDR3 covers 14 amino acids. Only CDR3 DNA remains: 42 bases, in frame from the first base. At the junction V is shortened by 5 bases and J by 4 bases; bases outside the gene matches: 6.